What follows are 10 T cell receptor beta chains derived from one specimen sequenced in a study of human T cells and chemical hapten exposure. Time point denoted: pre-sensitization, week 0. Specified treatment: therapeutic diphenylcyclopropenone sensitization with weekly scalp DPC. TCRdb re-called the RACE reads through MiXCR, storing one row per CDR3 protein. Of roughly 100,000 distinct CDR3 sequences in the sample, 10% to 13% were seen once. The source was whole blood, collected in connection with sensitization to the hapten diphenylcyclopropenone (DPC). These receptors were taken from a woman aged 55-69 years with alopecia areata. Some clones in this sample may be carry-over from other donors' samples.

The CDR3 sequence: CASPMREDPWDSNQPQHF. CDR3 in DNA: TGTGCCAGCCCTATGAGAGAAGACCCATGGGATAGCAATCAGCCCCAGCATTTT. V and J are TRBV21-1 and TRBJ1-5. TRBV21-1 corresponds to a pseudogene. The CDR3 loop spans 18 amino acids.

This clonotype was found many times. The chain's CDR3 is CASSNRGSDEQYF. The DNA of the CDR3 is TGTGCCAGCAGCAACAGGGGGTCGGACGAGCAGTACTTC. The rearrangement uses TRBV7-2 and TRBJ2-7, with TRBD1 matching 8 bases. V was pared by 5 bases and J by 5 bases, with 5 bases of the junction left unmatched. The germline V gene encodes CDR1 SGHTA and CDR2 FQGNSA. This CDR3 has 13 amino acids.

This clonotype was counted at least ten times. J is TRBJ1-3 and V is TRBV7-9; D possibly corresponds to TRBD1 (6 bases). Trimming took 0 bases from V and 0 from J, leaving 21 bases between them. CDR1 is SEHNR and CDR2 is FQNEAQ in the germline V gene (reference sequence). This CDR3 is 20 amino acids long. The CDR3 protein is CASSLAGGGTGLYSGNTIYF. DNA for the CDR3: TGTGCCAGCAGCTTAGCCGGCGGGGGAACAGGGTTATACTCTGGAAACACCATATATTTT.

This chain uses TRBV5-1 with TRBJ2-2; TRBD1 agrees at 8 bases. Germline assignment: CDR1 SGHRS and CDR2 YFSETQ. The CDR3 contains 16 residues. V was pared by 0 bases and J by 4 bases, with 5 bases of the junction left unmatched. The CDR3 DNA is TGCGCCAGCAGCTTGGGGACAGGGTCGATCACCGGGGAGCTGTTTTTT. Translated, it gives CASSLGTGSITGELFF.

This clonotype was picked up many times. The gene calls are TRBV20-1 and TRBJ1-1; D may be TRBD1 (6 bases). Germline V gives CDR1 DFQATT, CDR2 SNEGSKA (reference sequence). Trimming cost V 0 bases and J 2 bases, with 10 bases left between them. The CDR3 loop spans 14 amino acids. The CDR3 DNA reads as TGCAGTGCTAGAGAGGGGGGCCCCAACACTGAAGCTTTCTTT. Amino acid sequence: CSAREGGPNTEAFF.

This clonotype was counted at least ten times. This chain links TRBV5-6 with TRBJ2-3, with D maybe TRBD1 (5 bases). Trimming shortened V by 6 bases and J by 1 base, and 6 bases separated the two germline ends. The CDR3 length is 12 residues. Germline assignment: CDR1 SGHDT and CDR2 YYEEEE. In DNA form, the CDR3 reads TGTGCCAGCACCAGGGGCACAGATACGCAGTATTTT. Its translation: CASTRGTDTQYF.

This clonotype has ten or more counts. The chain has TRBV25-1 and TRBJ1-1, with 7 bases lining up with TRBD1. Looked up from germline, CDR1 is MGHDK and CDR2 is SYGVNS. This CDR3 has 13 residues. The V and J ends lost 7 bases and 4 bases, in that order; junction bases with no gene match: 6. CDR3 residues: CASTDRRTTEAFF. Here the CDR3 DNA reads TGTGCCAGCACGGACAGGCGGACCACTGAAGCTTTCTTT.

The rearrangement joins TRBV29-1 to TRBJ1-1; unclear D gene. Germline lookup yields CDR1 SQVTM and CDR2 ANQGSEA. V gave up 3 bases and J gave up 4 bases, with 12 bases separating them. The CDR3 is made up of 13 amino acids. CDR3 residues: CSVDSGGTTEAFF. CDR3 sequence (DNA): TGCAGCGTTGATTCAGGCGGTACCACTGAAGCTTTCTTT.

This clonotype was seen many times. CDR3 region: CATSDGGRTNTGELFF. DNA for the CDR3: TGTGCCACCAGTGATGGGGGCAGGACGAACACCGGGGAGCTGTTTTTT. J is TRBJ2-2 and V is TRBV24-1; D perhaps matches TRBD1 (6 bases). Germline CDR1 and CDR2: KGHDR and SFDVKD. V was clipped by 3 bases and J by 0 bases, with 10 bases between them. This CDR3 spans 16 amino acids.

This clonotype was counted many times. The chain employs TRBV7-8 and TRBJ2-1; either TRBD1 or TRBD2 may fit D (5 bases each). The CDR3 runs to 15 residues. CDR1 is SGHVS, CDR2 FQNEAQ, per germline. Trimming shortened V by 5 bases and J by 1 base, and 12 bases separated the two germline ends. The CDR3 bases are TGTGCCAGCAGCCCGGGGCGGCTATCCTACAATGAGCAGTTCTTC. Amino acids: CASSPGRLSYNEQFF.